The present T cell receptor beta chain was sequenced within a study of identical twins. Turning to this clonotype: Its specificity is not known.

This CDR3 is 14 amino acids long. V trimming: 4 bases; J trimming: 9 bases; junction bases outside the gene matches: 9. Germline assignment: CDR1 GTSNPN and CDR2 SVGIG (reference sequence). Whole-study findings and limits: Abundant cord blood beta clonotypes carried fewer insertions; memory repertoires showed none. One should note that invariant MAIT and iNKT cells could partly confound zero-insertion analyses.

TCRdb analysed the 5' RACE reads with MiXCR anew, one entry per CDR3 protein. The table records about 520,000 distinct CDR3 sequences, approximately 22% of them present only once. These data are also associated with another study on T cells expressing NK-cell markers. That source reports: In a group of several donors, dominant NKG2C+ clonotypes represented roughly 1.0-8% of CD8+ T cells. The study found these clonotypes also leading the CD3+CD56-NKG2C+ fraction in a handful of donors.

The sequence came from a woman aged 18 to 35 in good health. Sample: CD4+ T cells sorted from blood. The rearrangement joins TRBV30 to TRBJ2-1, with TRBD2 identical over 10 bases. The CDR3 sequence: CAWKASGSASEQFF. The CDR3 DNA reads TGTGCCTGGAAGGCTAGCGGGAGTGCTAGTGAGCAGTTCTTC.